Presented here are 21 T cell receptor beta chains from one specimen sequenced in a study of T cell responses to AZD1222 COVID-19 vaccine. TCRdb's copy holds only in-frame clones and misses some; the assay was immunoSEQ multiplex PCR. Of roughly 150,000 clones in the sample, 80% to 90% are singletons; the top ten hold roughly 7%. Sequencing used peripheral blood, obtained after recovery from COVID-19. Receptor source: an adult who had recovered from COVID-19.

The chain links TRBV28 to TRBJ1-2, with D perhaps TRBD1 (5 bases). Germline CDR1 reads MDHEN; CDR2 reads SYDVKM. This CDR3 has 15 amino acids. Trimming removed 4 bases at V and 2 bases at J, with 14 bases between. CDR3 region: CASSSSGGKNYGYTF. CDR3 sequence (DNA): TGTGCCAGCAGTTCCTCGGGGGGTAAGAACTATGGCTACACCTTC.

The chain carries TRBV5-6 and TRBJ2-7, with TRBD2 as a possible D gene (5 bases). The ends were cut back, 7 bases at V and 10 bases at J, with 18 bases in the middle. The CDR3 is 12 amino acids. CDR1 and CDR2 from the germline V gene are SGHDT and YYEEEE. CDR3 loop: CASSLTGDRQYF. CDR3 sequence (DNA): TGTGCCAGCTCCCTTACCGGGGATAGACAGTACTTC.

This chain uses TRBV4-1 with TRBJ1-2; maybe TRBD1 (5 bases). Between the trimmed V and J ends, which lost 0 bases and 6 bases, there was a span of 14 bases. Germline assignment: CDR1 MGHRA and CDR2 YSYEKL. The CDR3 extends over 15 amino acids. DNA for the CDR3: TGCGCCAGCAGCCAAGAAGGCAGGGAAAGTGATGGCTACACCTTC. Encoded protein: CASSQEGRESDGYTF.

The chain links TRBV7-8 to TRBJ2-7, with 9 bases aligning to TRBD2. V shed 3 bases and J 1 base; nucleotides not matched to a gene: 4. Germline CDR1 SGHVS, CDR2 FQNEAQ. The CDR3 runs 15 residues. The CDR3 sequence is CASSFSTSGSYEQYF. DNA of the CDR3: TGTGCCAGCAGCTTCTCGACTAGCGGATCCTACGAGCAGTACTTC. The full variable domain, its missing parts supplied by reference TRBV7-8 and TRBJ2-7, is GAGVSQSPRYKVAKRGQDVALRCDPISGHVSLFWYQQALGQGPEFLTYFQNEAQLDKSGLPSDRFFAERPEGSVSTLKIQRTQQEDSAVYLCASSFSTSGSYEQYFGPGTRLTVT.

The chain has TRBV5-1 and TRBJ2-2; D not resolved. V was shortened by 5 bases and J by 0 bases, with 11 bases between the two germline ends. Germline V CDR1 and CDR2: SGHRS, YFSETQ. The length of the CDR3 is 15 residues. The CDR3 spells CASSPTTANTGELFF. The CDR3 DNA sequence: TGCGCCAGCAGTCCTACTACGGCGAACACCGGGGAGCTGTTTTTT.

Details on this clone: The junction departs from the called germline gene at one end, perhaps through a read error. V usage is TRBV7-7 and J usage is TRBJ2-3; 8 nucleotides line up with TRBD2. Germline loops: CDR1 SSHAT, CDR2 FNYEAQ (reference sequence). The CDR3 covers 13 residues. The CDR3 loop is CASSTEAGGRLYF. In nucleotides, the CDR3 is TGTGCTAGCAGCACAGAGGCGGGGGGCAGGCTGTATTTT.

The rearrangement uses TRBV5-1 and TRBJ2-2; a possible D gene is TRBD2 (5 bases). The CDR3 runs 14 residues. Looked up from germline, CDR1 is SGHRS and CDR2 is YFSETQ. The ends were cut back, 0 bases at V and 9 bases at J, with 12 bases in the middle. In DNA form, the CDR3 reads TGCGCCAGCAGCTTGGGGCTAGCTGTCCGGGAGCTGTTTTTT. Protein sequence: CASSLGLAVRELFF.

The gene calls are TRBV6-2 or TRBV6-3 and TRBJ1-1, with D possibly TRBD1 on 5 matching bases. Trimming shortened V by 0 bases and J by 4 bases, and 9 bases separated the two germline ends. CDR1 is MNHEY, CDR2 SVGEGT, per germline. This CDR3 has 14 amino acids. The CDR3 DNA reads as TGTGCCAGCAGTTACTCAGGGACTCCCACTGAAGCTTTCTTT. Its translation is CASSYSGTPTEAFF.

The rearrangement links TRBV28 to TRBJ2-7, with TRBD2 matching 12 bases. Germline loops: CDR1 MDHEN, CDR2 SYDVKM. This CDR3 is built from 13 residues. V gave up 6 bases and J gave up 4 bases; unmatched junction bases: 1. Here the CDR3 DNA reads TGTGCCAGCAGACTAGCGGGAGGATACGAGCAGTACTTC. This codes for CASRLAGGYEQYF.

The rearrangement uses TRBV28 and TRBJ1-4; D unresolved. The V gene lost 8 bases and the J gene lost 0 bases, with 7 bases spanning the gap. In germline, CDR1 is MDHEN, CDR2 SYDVKM. The CDR3 length is 13 residues. The DNA of the CDR3 is TGTGCCAGCTGGAGTGCAACTAATGAAAAACTGTTTTTT. This codes for CASWSATNEKLFF.

The chain recombines TRBV18 with TRBJ1-1; TRBD1 aligns across 7 bases. V gave up 3 bases and J gave up 1 base; unmatched junction bases: 8. The CDR3 has 16 residues. In germline, CDR1 is KGHSH, CDR2 LQKENI. The CDR3 is CASSPIRTGENTEAFF. Here the CDR3 DNA reads TGTGCCAGCTCACCTATACGAACAGGGGAGAACACTGAAGCTTTCTTT.

This clone was picked up a small number of times. CDR3 amino acids: CASSSPNVSSGANYGYTF. The CDR3 DNA is TGCGCCAGCAGCTCGCCTAATGTGAGCTCCGGGGCGAACTATGGCTACACCTTC. This rearrangement joins TRBV5-1 to TRBJ1-2, with D perhaps TRBD1 (5 bases). This CDR3 region has 18 residues. Germline-derived CDR1 and CDR2 are SGHRS and YFSETQ. V was trimmed by 3 bases and J by 2 bases, leaving 23 bases between them. Full variable domain (remainder filled in from reference TRBV5-1 and TRBJ1-2): KAGVTQTPRYLIKTRGQQVTLSCSPISGHRSVSWYQQTPGQGLQFLFEYFSETQRNKGNFPGRFSGRQFSNSRSEMNVSTLELGDSALYLCASSSPNVSSGANYGYTFGSGTRLTVV.

This clone was counted many times. This chain uses TRBV4-2 with TRBJ1-6; D is ambiguous. Germline CDR1 reads LGHNA; CDR2 reads YNFKEQ. V lost 0 bases to trimming and J lost 0 bases, with 15 bases between them. This CDR3 spans 19 amino acids. In nucleotides, the CDR3 is TGTGCCAGCAGCCAAGATAATAGGGCCAGGAGCTCCTATAATTCACCCCTCCACTTT. Translated, it gives CASSQDNRARSSYNSPLHF.

In DNA form, the CDR3 reads TGTGCCAGCAGCCCGTGGGACAGGGACGCTGAAGCTTTCTTT. Its translation: CASSPWDRDAEAFF. The J gene is TRBJ1-1, the V gene TRBV3-1 (or the pseudogene TRBV3-2); 9 bases agree with TRBD1. CDR3 length: 14 amino acids. The germline gives CDR1 LGHDT, CDR2 YNNKEL (reference sequence). J lost 6 bases, V lost 4 bases, and 6 bases had no gene match.

This chain links TRBV15 with TRBJ1-1; D gene ambiguous. This CDR3 is 15 amino acids long. CDR1 LNHNV and CDR2 YYDKDF come from the germline V gene (reference sequence). V lost 0 bases, J lost 2 bases, and 10 bases lay in between. The CDR3 here is CATSRDGAGNTEAFF. CDR3 coding DNA: TGTGCCACCAGCAGAGATGGTGCGGGAAACACTGAAGCTTTCTTT.

In this sample, this clone turned up a few times. Other DNA sequences in the sample encode the same CDR3. The chain links TRBV28 to TRBJ2-6, with a weak D call TRBD1 (5 bases). V lost 4 bases to trimming and J lost 2 bases, with 12 bases between them. Germline V CDR1 and CDR2: MDHEN, SYDVKM. CDR3 length: 16 amino acids. CDR3 in amino acids: CASSSPGRAGANVLTF. CDR3 nucleotides: TGTGCCAGCAGTTCCCCAGGCAGGGCTGGGGCCAACGTCCTGACTTTC. The full variable domain, rest sourced from reference TRBV28 and TRBJ2-6, is DVKVTQSSRYLVKRTGEKVFLECVQDMDHENMFWYRQDPGLGLRLIYFSYDVKMKEKGDIPEGYSVSREKKERFSLILESASTNQTSMYLCASSSPGRAGANVLTFGAGSRLTVL.

There are a few counts of this clone. The chain is built from TRBV24-1 and TRBJ1-6, with a tentative D call TRBD1 (5 bases). Germline values: CDR1 KGHDR, CDR2 SFDVKD. The CDR3 runs to 15 residues. V lost 3 bases and J 10 bases, leaving 15 bases between the germline ends. DNA of the CDR3: TGTGCCACCAGTGATCCCCACAGGTGTGTATCACCCCTCCACTTT. The encoded protein is CATSDPHRCVSPLHF.

The chain links TRBV7-8 to TRBJ2-7; 7 positions agree with TRBD1. This CDR3 region has 14 residues. Germline CDR1 is SGHVS and CDR2 is FQNEAQ. The junction had 3 bases not matched to a gene; V was cut back by 2 bases and J by 2 bases. The CDR3 loop reads CASSLRQGPYEQYF. CDR3 sequence (DNA): TGTGCCAGCAGCTTAAGACAGGGACCCTACGAGCAGTACTTC. Variable domain in full (rest from reference TRBV7-8 and TRBJ2-7): GAGVSQSPRYKVAKRGQDVALRCDPISGHVSLFWYQQALGQGPEFLTYFQNEAQLDKSGLPSDRFFAERPEGSVSTLKIQRTQQEDSAVYLCASSLRQGPYEQYFGPGTRLTVT.

In its sample, this clone was seen once. The chain uses TRBV6-5 and TRBJ2-7; D gene unclear. Germline-derived CDR1 and CDR2 are MNHEY and SVGAGI. The CDR3 consists of 14 residues. Trimming stripped 5 bases from V and 3 bases from J, with 14 bases between. The CDR3 bases are TGTGCCAGCAGTCCCGCCCCATCTTACTACGAGCAGTACTTC. Protein: CASSPAPSYYEQYF.

This clone was recorded only once. In DNA form, the CDR3 reads TGTGCCAGCAGCGTTAACTCGAACACTGAAGCTTTCTTT. It codes for CASSVNSNTEAFF. This chain links TRBV9 with TRBJ1-1; the D is unclear. Germline-derived CDR1 and CDR2 are SGDLS and YYNGEE. Trimming took off 2 bases at V and 1 base at J, with 6 bases between the two ends. The CDR3 loop spans 13 amino acids.

The chain has TRBV3-1 (or the pseudogene TRBV3-2) and TRBJ2-7, with unresolved D. V was trimmed by 1 base and J by 0 bases, leaving 13 bases between them. The germline V gene encodes CDR1 LGHDT and CDR2 YNNKEL (reference sequence). The CDR3 covers 16 residues. CDR3 amino acids: CASSQGVAARSYEQYF. CDR3 in DNA: TGTGCCAGCAGCCAAGGAGTTGCGGCCCGCTCCTACGAGCAGTACTTC.